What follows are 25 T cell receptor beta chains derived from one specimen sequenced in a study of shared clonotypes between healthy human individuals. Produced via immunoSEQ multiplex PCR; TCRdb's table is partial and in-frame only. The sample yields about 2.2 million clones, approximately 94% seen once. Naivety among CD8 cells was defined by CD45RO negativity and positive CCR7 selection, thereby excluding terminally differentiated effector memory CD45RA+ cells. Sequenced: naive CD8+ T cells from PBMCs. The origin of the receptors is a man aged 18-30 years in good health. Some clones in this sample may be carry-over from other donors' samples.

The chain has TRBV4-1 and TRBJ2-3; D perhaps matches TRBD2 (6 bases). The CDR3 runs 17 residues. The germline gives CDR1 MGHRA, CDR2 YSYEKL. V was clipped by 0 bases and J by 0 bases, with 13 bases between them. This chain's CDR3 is CASSQDLGGVSTDTQYF. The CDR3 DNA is TGCGCCAGCAGCCAAGATCTGGGCGGGGTAAGCACAGATACGCAGTATTTT.

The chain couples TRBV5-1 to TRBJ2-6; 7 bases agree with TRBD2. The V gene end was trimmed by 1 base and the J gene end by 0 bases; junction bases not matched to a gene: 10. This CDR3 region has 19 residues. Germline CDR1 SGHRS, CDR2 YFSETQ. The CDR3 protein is CASSLTGAGVGSGANVLTF. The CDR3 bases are TGCGCCAGCAGCTTGACCGGGGCGGGAGTAGGCTCTGGGGCCAACGTCCTGACTTTC.

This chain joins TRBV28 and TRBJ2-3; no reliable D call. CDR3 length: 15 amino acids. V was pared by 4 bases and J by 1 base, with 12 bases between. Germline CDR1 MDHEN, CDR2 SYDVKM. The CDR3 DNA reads TGTGCCAGCAGTTCACTGGGAATTGGCACAGATACGCAGTATTTT. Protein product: CASSSLGIGTDTQYF. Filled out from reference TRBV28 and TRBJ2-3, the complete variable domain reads DVKVTQSSRYLVKRTGEKVFLECVQDMDHENMFWYRQDPGLGLRLIYFSYDVKMKEKGDIPEGYSVSREKKERFSLILESASTNQTSMYLCASSSLGIGTDTQYFGPGTRLTVL.

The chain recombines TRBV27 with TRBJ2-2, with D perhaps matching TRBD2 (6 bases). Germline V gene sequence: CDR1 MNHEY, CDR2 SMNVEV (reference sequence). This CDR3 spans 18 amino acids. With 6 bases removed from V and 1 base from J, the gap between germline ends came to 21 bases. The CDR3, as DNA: TGTGCCAGCAGCCCGACGTCTAGAGGACTACTGAACACCGGGGAGCTGTTTTTT. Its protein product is CASSPTSRGLLNTGELFF.

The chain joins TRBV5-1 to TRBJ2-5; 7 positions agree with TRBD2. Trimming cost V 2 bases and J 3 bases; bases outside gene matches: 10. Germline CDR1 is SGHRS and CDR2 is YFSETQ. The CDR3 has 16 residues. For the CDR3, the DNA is TGCGCCAGCAGCTTATTAGACGGACTAGATGAAGAGACCCAGTACTTC. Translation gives CASSLLDGLDEETQYF.

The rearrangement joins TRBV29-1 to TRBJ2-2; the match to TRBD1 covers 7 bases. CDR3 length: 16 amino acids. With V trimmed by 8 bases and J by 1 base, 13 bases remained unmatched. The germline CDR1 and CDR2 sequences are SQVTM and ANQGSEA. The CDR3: CSIAGTDIRNTGELFF. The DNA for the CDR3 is TGCAGCATCGCCGGGACAGATATACGGAACACCGGGGAGCTGTTTTTT.

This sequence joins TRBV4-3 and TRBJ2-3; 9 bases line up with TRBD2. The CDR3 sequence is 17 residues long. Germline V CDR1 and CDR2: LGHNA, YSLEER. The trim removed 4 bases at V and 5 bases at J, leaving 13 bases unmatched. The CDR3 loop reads CASSRSAGGARGDTQYF. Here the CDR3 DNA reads TGCGCCAGCAGCCGCAGCGCGGGGGGGGCGAGAGGAGATACGCAGTATTTT.

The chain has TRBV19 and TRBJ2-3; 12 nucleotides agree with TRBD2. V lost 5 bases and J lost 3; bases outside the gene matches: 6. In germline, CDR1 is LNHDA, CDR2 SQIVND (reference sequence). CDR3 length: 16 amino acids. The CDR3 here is CASSPTSGSLTDTQYF. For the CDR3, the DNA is TGTGCCAGTAGTCCGACTAGCGGGAGCTTGACAGATACGCAGTATTTT.

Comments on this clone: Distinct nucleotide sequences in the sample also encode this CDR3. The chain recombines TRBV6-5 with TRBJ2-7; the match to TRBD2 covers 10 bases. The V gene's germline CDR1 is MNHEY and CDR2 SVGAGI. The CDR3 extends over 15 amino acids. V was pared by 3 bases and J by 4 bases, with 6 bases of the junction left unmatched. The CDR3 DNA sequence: TGTGCCAGCAGTTATCGGCTAGCGGGAGCGTACGAGCAGTACTTC. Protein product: CASSYRLAGAYEQYF.

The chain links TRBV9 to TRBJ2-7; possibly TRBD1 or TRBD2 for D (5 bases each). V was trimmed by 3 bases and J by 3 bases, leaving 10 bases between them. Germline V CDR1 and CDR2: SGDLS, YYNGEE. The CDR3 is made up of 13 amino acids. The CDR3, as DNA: TGTGCCAGCAGCGGGGGACCTATCTACGAGCAGTACTTC. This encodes CASSGGPIYEQYF.

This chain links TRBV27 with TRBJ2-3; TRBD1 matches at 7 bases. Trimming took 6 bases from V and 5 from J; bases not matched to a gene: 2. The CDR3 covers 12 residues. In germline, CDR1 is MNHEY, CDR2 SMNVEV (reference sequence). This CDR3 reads CASSHRGDTQYF. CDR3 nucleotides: TGTGCCAGCAGCCACAGGGGAGATACGCAGTATTTT.

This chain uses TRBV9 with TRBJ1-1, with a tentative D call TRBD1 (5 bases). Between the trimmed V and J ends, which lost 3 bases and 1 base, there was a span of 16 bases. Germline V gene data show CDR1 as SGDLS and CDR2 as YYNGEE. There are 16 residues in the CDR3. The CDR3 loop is CASSASAGEGNTEAFF. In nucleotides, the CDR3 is TGTGCCAGCAGCGCTTCAGCGGGGGAGGGGAACACTGAAGCTTTCTTT.

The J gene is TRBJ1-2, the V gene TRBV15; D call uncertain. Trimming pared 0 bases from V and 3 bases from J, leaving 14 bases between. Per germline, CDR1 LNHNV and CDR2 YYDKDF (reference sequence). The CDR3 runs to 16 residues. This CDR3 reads CATSRDRVPVDYGYTF. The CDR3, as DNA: TGTGCCACCAGCAGAGATCGGGTCCCGGTGGACTATGGCTACACCTTC.

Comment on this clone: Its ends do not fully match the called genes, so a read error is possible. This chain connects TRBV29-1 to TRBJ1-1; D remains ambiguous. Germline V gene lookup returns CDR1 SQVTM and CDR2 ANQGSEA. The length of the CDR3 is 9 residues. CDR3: CSVANPGWF. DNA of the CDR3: TGCAGCGTTGCTAACCCTGGGTGGTTT.

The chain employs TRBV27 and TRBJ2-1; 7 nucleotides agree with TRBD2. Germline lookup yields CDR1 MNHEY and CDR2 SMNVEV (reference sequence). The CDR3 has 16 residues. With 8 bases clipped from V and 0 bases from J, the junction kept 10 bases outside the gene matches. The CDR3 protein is CASRGRGRLSYNEQFF. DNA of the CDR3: TGTGCCAGCCGAGGGCGGGGGAGGCTCTCCTACAATGAGCAGTTCTTC.

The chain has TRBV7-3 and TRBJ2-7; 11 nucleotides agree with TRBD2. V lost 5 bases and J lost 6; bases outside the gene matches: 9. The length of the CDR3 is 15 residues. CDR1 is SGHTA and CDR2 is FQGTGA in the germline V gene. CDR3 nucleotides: TGTGCCAGCAGCCCGATAGCGGGAGGGTTCAGCGAGCAGTACTTC. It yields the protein CASSPIAGGFSEQYF. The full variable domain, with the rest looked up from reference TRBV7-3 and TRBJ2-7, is GAGVSQTPSNKVTEKGKYVELRCDPISGHTALYWYRQSLGQGPEFLIYFQGTGAADDSGLPNDRFFAVRPEGSVSTLKIQRTERGDSAVYLCASSPIAGGFSEQYFGPGTRLTVT.

The DNA for the CDR3 is TGTGCCAGCAGTGACGGGACCATCATGTACCAAGAGACCCAGTACTTC. Amino acids: CASSDGTIMYQETQYF. J is TRBJ2-5 and V is TRBV2; D is perhaps TRBD1 or TRBD2 (5 bases each). The CDR3 is 16 residues long. V was cut by 3 bases and J by 0 bases, with 14 bases left in between. Per germline, CDR1 SNHLY and CDR2 FYNNEI.

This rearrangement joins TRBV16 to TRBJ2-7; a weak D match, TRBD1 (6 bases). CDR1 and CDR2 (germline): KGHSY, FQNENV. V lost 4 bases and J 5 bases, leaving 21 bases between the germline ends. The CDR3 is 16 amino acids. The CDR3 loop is CASSRILEGRGNEQYF. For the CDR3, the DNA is TGTGCCAGCAGCCGGATTCTTGAGGGCAGGGGCAACGAGCAGTACTTC.

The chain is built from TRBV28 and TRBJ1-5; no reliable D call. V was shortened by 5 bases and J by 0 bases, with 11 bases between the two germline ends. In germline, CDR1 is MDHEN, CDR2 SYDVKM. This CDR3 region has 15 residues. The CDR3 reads CASSEQKHSNQPQHF. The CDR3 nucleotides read TGTGCCAGCAGTGAGCAGAAGCATAGCAATCAGCCCCAGCATTTT.

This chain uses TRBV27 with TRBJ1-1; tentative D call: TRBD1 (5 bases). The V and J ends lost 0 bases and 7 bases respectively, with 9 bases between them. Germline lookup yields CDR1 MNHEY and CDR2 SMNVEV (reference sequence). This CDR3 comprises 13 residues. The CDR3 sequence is CASSLSARVEAFF. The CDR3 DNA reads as TGTGCCAGCAGTTTATCGGCCAGGGTTGAAGCTTTCTTT.

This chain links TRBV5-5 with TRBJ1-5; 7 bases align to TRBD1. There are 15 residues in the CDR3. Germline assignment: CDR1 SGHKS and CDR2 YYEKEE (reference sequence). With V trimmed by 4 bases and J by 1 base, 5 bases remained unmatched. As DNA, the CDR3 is TGTGCCAGCAGCCGGGGGACAGCGAGCAATCAGCCCCAGCATTTT. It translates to CASSRGTASNQPQHF.

The CDR3 loop is CASSQVALGPRQDEQYF. CDR3 bases: TGTGCCAGCAGCCAAGTGGCCCTGGGGCCGCGGCAGGACGAGCAGTACTTC. The chain recombines TRBV4-2 with TRBJ2-7; TRBD1 is a possible D gene (5 bases). This CDR3 region has 17 residues. V lost 1 base and J 5 bases, leaving 21 bases between the germline ends. Germline CDR1 is LGHNA and CDR2 is YNFKEQ.

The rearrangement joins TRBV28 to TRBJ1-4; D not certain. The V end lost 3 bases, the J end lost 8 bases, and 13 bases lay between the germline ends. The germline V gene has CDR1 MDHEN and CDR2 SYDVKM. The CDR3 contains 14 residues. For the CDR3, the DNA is TGTGCCAGCAGTTTGATAGGGTTTAAGGAAAAACTGTTTTTT. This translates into CASSLIGFKEKLFF.

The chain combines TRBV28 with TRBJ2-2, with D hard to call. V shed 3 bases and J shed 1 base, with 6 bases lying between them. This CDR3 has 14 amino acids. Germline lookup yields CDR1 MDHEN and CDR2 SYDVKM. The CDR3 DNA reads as TGTGCCAGCAGTTTTTGGCGGAACACCGGGGAGCTGTTTTTT. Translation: CASSFWRNTGELFF. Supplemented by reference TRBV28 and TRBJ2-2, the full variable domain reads DVKVTQSSRYLVKRTGEKVFLECVQDMDHENMFWYRQDPGLGLRLIYFSYDVKMKEKGDIPEGYSVSREKKERFSLILESASTNQTSMYLCASSFWRNTGELFFGEGSRLTVL.

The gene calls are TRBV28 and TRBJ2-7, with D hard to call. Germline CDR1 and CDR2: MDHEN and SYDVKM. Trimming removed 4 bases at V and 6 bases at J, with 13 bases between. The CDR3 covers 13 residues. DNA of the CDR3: TGTGCCAGCAGTTCCCTGAACGACCCCGAGCAGTACTTC. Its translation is CASSSLNDPEQYF.